The rows below give T cell receptor beta chains drawn from one sample of a study of cytomegalovirus exposure and HLA in healthy donors. Method: immunoSEQ multiplex PCR; TCRdb's copy keeps in-frame clones and lacks some. In total, the table holds about 55,000 clones. Specimen: PBMCs. These receptors came from a man between 50 and 59 years old in good health and CMV-seropositive. CDR3s include the opening cysteine and the closing phenylalanine or tryptophan. The order of the fields is J gene, V gene, CDR3 length, CDR3 protein.

TRBJ2-7	TRBV15	15	CATRSNEGSAYEQYF
TRBJ2-2	TRBV6-1	14	CASIARVGTGELFF
TRBJ2-7	TRBV2	16	CASSEKRTGAFYEQYF
TRBJ2-5	TRBV6-1	14	CASSFDRGGETQYF
TRBJ1-5	TRBV25-1	16	CASSESGGANNQPQHF
TRBJ1-5	TRBV28	10	CASGHQPQHF
TRBJ1-4	TRBV7-6	15	CASSSRGLANEKLFF
TRBJ2-7	TRBV11-2	15	CASSLFPSGTYEQYF
TRBJ2-1	TRBV21-1	14	CASSKGGSYNEQFF
TRBJ1-3	TRBV4-2	13	CASNDRVGNTIYF
TRBJ2-7	TRBV29-1	13	CSVGGGGGGEQYF
TRBJ2-3	TRBV6-1	16	CASSDGSVRRTDTQYF
TRBJ1-4	TRBV11-2	11	CASSRKRKLFF
TRBJ2-1	TRBV28	14	CATLSGSSDNEQFF
TRBJ1-2	TRBV6-1	14	CAGLGTGIVDGYTF
TRBJ2-1	TRBV9	16	CASSPYLEGSYNEQFF
TRBJ2-7	TRBV19	13	CASSIEAGSEQYF
TRBJ1-1	TRBV2	12	CASSPDRVGAFF
TRBJ1-5	TRBV4-1	16	CASSQESGGSNQPQHF
TRBJ1-2	TRBV5-6	13	CASKKDSLYGYTF
TRBJ1-2	TRBV28	13	CASSLELPGFLTF
TRBJ1-1	TRBV7-2	15	CASSLRRTTNTEAFF
TRBJ2-7	TRBV4-2	13	CASSQGPSYEQYF
TRBJ1-2	TRBV4-3	15	CASGQEPGENYGYTF
TRBJ2-1	TRBV7-9	17	CASTSFLGKGDYNEQFF
TRBJ1-2	TRBV11-2	15	CASSLDPGSNYGYTF
TRBJ1-1	TRBV29-1	13	CSVGKTPNTEAFF
TRBJ2-1	TRBV6-5	15	CASRRGGSAYNEQFF
TRBJ2-7	TRBV4-3	15	CASSQGASGGYEQYF
TRBJ1-2	TRBV4-3	15	CASSQEPGENYGYTF
TRBJ2-3	TRBV10-3	15	CAISEGGSGGDTQYF
TRBJ1-3	TRBV6-5	11	CAAGSGNTIYF
TRBJ1-5	TRBV19	13	CASGAGVRQPQHF